This T cell receptor (beta chain) was profiled in a study of T-cell reconstitution after alpha-beta-depleted transplantation in children. A library of TCRbeta sequences, prepared with unique molecular identifiers, was generated. TCRdb itself ran the PCR reads through MiXCR, one entry per CDR3 protein. The table lists about 1,000,000 distinct CDR3 sequences, about 29% of them singletons. CDR1 and CDR2 from the germline V gene are DFQATT and SNEGSKA (reference sequence). V was pared by 2 bases and J by 7 bases, with 8 bases between. The CDR3 length is 11 residues. This chain joins TRBV20-1 and TRBJ2-5; no reliable D call. The clonotype was recovered from a boy younger than two who had a stem cell transplant for SCID, so the T cells may come from the graft donor. The sequencing here drew on PBMCs, mostly from graft donor cells, taken 360 days after TCRalphabeta/CD19-depleted stem cell transplant. The chain's CDR3 is CSARHEWTQYF. CDR3 sequence (DNA): TGCAGTGCTAGACATGAATGGACCCAGTACTTC.